The 26 T cell receptor beta chains below were found in one sample sequenced in a study of blood T cells in healthy people across ages. Combining a sample-barcoded 5' primer with a J-beta primer mix, a second PCR ran for about 7 to 12 cycles. In TCRdb, the 5' RACE reads were re-called with MiXCR into one record per CDR3 protein. The sample has approximately 770,000 distinct CDR3 sequences; roughly 60% are singletons. Input material: blood. These receptors all come from a man younger than 40 in good health.

This clonotype was counted at least ten times. The chain employs TRBV7-9 and TRBJ2-1, with 7 bases fitting TRBD1. This CDR3 is built from 16 residues. In germline, CDR1 is SEHNR, CDR2 FQNEAQ (reference sequence). The J segment lost 0 bases and the V segment lost 6 bases, leaving 8 bases of the junction unmatched. The CDR3 loop reads CASRPPGGPSYNEQFF. For the CDR3, the DNA is TGTGCCAGCAGACCCCCAGGGGGTCCCTCCTACAATGAGCAGTTCTTC.

The V gene is TRBV2, the J gene TRBJ1-1, with D tentatively TRBD1 (6 bases). Trimming stripped 10 bases from V and 2 bases from J, with 20 bases between. This CDR3 is 15 amino acids long. Germline V gene sequence: CDR1 SNHLY, CDR2 FYNNEI. This CDR3 is CATSGGGQPNTEAFF. The CDR3 nucleotides read TGTGCCACCAGCGGAGGGGGACAACCTAACACTGAAGCTTTCTTT.

This clonotype was observed a few times. The genes are TRBV28 and TRBJ2-5; 9 nucleotides match TRBD1. The J call may be in error: the DNA end matches TRBJ2-7 better. The CDR3 is 15 amino acids. Germline V gene sequence: CDR1 MDHEN, CDR2 SYDVKM. CDR3 coding DNA: TGTGCCAGCAGTCTCACTTTGGACAGGGGTAGCGAGCAGTACTTC. Encoded protein: CASSLTLDRGSEQYF.

This chain connects TRBV6-5 to TRBJ2-7; 13 bases agree with TRBD2. Germline CDR1 MNHEY, CDR2 SVGAGI. J was trimmed by 6 bases and V by 5 bases; bases with no gene match: 10. This CDR3 has 16 residues. The CDR3 spells CASSKRTSGRFLEQYF. The CDR3 coding sequence is TGTGCCAGCAGTAAAAGGACTAGCGGGAGATTCCTCGAGCAGTACTTC.

This clonotype was seen only a few times. CDR3 residues: CSAPRDSQETQYF. The CDR3 DNA reads as TGCAGTGCTCCACGGGACTCCCAAGAGACCCAGTACTTC. The chain couples TRBV20-1 to TRBJ2-5; D is possibly TRBD2 (6 bases). Per the germline V gene, CDR1 is DFQATT and CDR2 is SNEGSKA (reference sequence). The CDR3 totals 13 residues. Trimming stripped 5 bases from V and 1 base from J, with 11 bases between.

This rearrangement joins TRBV7-2 to TRBJ2-5; the match to TRBD1 covers 7 bases. From germline, CDR1 is SGHTA and CDR2 FQGNSA. The trim removed 4 bases at V and 3 bases at J, leaving 11 bases unmatched. This CDR3 spans 16 amino acids. The CDR3 sequence: CASSYSPPGGKETQYF. The DNA of the CDR3 is TGTGCCAGCAGCTATTCTCCCCCAGGGGGAAAAGAGACCCAGTACTTC.

V gene TRBV3-1 combines with J gene TRBJ2-1; D ambiguous. Germline values: CDR1 LGHDT, CDR2 YNNKEL (reference sequence). CDR3 length: 13 amino acids. Trimming pared 5 bases from V and 9 bases from J, leaving 14 bases between. DNA of the CDR3: TGTGCCAGCAGCTCGACTCAATCAAGTGAGCAGTTCTTC. Translated: CASSSTQSSEQFF.

This clonotype is a singleton in its sample. The chain has TRBV9 and TRBJ2-5; D is possibly TRBD2 (6 bases). The J call is in doubt because the DNA end fits TRBJ2-7 better. The CDR3 sequence is 14 residues long. Looked up from germline, CDR1 is SGDLS and CDR2 is YYNGEE. DNA for the CDR3: TGTGCCAGCAGCGTAGGAGCGGGTGTTCACGAGCAGTACTTC. Encoded protein: CASSVGAGVHEQYF.

This clonotype occurred once. The rearrangement links TRBV11-2 to TRBJ2-3; 13 bases are shared with TRBD2. Per the germline V gene, CDR1 is SGHAT and CDR2 is FQNNGV. Unmatched junction bases numbered 5, after V lost 3 bases and J lost 5 bases. The CDR3 loop spans 16 amino acids. CDR3 protein: CASSFTSGGAGDTQYF. DNA for the CDR3: TGTGCCAGCAGCTTTACTAGCGGGGGGGCCGGAGATACGCAGTATTTT.

The genes are TRBV2 and TRBJ2-3; D is uncertain. This CDR3 contains 12 residues. V lost 1 base, J lost 7 bases, and 6 bases lay in between. The germline V gene encodes CDR1 SNHLY and CDR2 FYNNEI. The CDR3 DNA follows: TGTGCCAGCAGTGAAGATGCGAATACGCAGTATTTT. Translated: CASSEDANTQYF.

This clonotype was seen only a few times. The chain uses TRBV13 and TRBJ2-1; 8 bases are a match to TRBD1. V trimming: 5 bases; J trimming: 4 bases; junction bases outside the gene matches: 10. The germline CDR1 and CDR2 sequences are PRHDT and FYEKMQ (reference sequence). This CDR3 is 16 amino acids long. CDR3 sequence reads: CASSLARDRTYNEQFF. The CDR3 DNA sequence: TGTGCCAGCAGCCTGGCCCGGGACAGGACATACAATGAGCAGTTCTTC.

The V gene is TRBV6-5, the J gene TRBJ2-7; 7 nucleotides line up with TRBD2. The J call may be mistaken, given a closer DNA end match to TRBJ2-5. Germline CDR1 and CDR2: MNHEY and SVGAGI. The CDR3 spans 15 residues. The CDR3, as DNA: TGTGCCAGCTCCAACGGGGGGTGGCCTCGAGAGACCCAGTACTTC. Its translation is CASSNGGWPRETQYF.

This clonotype came up a few times. The rearrangement uses TRBV29-1 and TRBJ2-1; 7 positions agree with TRBD2. Germline values: CDR1 SQVTM, CDR2 ANQGSEA. The CDR3 totals 15 residues. After removal of 6 bases from V and 5 bases from J, the junction contained 13 bases not matched to a gene. CDR3 loop: CSVPVTSVLNNEQFF. In DNA, the CDR3 is TGCAGCGTCCCTGTCACTAGCGTACTCAACAATGAGCAGTTCTTC.

The genes are TRBV20-1 and TRBJ2-1; TRBD2 aligns across 10 bases. CDR3 size: 14 residues. V lost 4 bases to trimming and J lost 4 bases; unmatched junction nucleotides: 4. Germline V CDR1 and CDR2: DFQATT, SNEGSKA (reference sequence). CDR3: CSATWTSGYNEQFF. In nucleotides, the CDR3 is TGCAGTGCTACATGGACTAGCGGATACAATGAGCAGTTCTTC.

The rearrangement links TRBV6-1 to TRBJ2-3; 7 positions agree with TRBD1. The CDR3 has 13 residues. Trimming at V came to 5 bases and at J to 13 bases, leaving 12 bases not matched to a gene. Germline CDR1 reads MNHNS; CDR2 reads SASEGT. The DNA of the CDR3 is TGTGCCAGCAGTATCCCAAGGACAGGCGCAGAGTATTTT. Translating it yields CASSIPRTGAEYF.

This chain joins TRBV28 and TRBJ2-7; 10 nucleotides match TRBD2. The germline V gene encodes CDR1 MDHEN and CDR2 SYDVKM. With 4 bases clipped from V and 4 bases from J, the junction kept 13 bases outside the gene matches. The CDR3 extends over 17 amino acids. The CDR3 sequence is CASSSESGRAGSYEQYF. CDR3 DNA: TGTGCCAGCAGTTCGGAAAGCGGGAGGGCCGGTTCTTACGAGCAGTACTTC. Drawing the rest from reference TRBV28 and TRBJ2-7, the complete variable domain is DVKVTQSSRYLVKRTGEKVFLECVQDMDHENMFWYRQDPGLGLRLIYFSYDVKMKEKGDIPEGYSVSREKKERFSLILESASTNQTSMYLCASSSESGRAGSYEQYFGPGTRLTVT.

This sequence joins TRBV9 and TRBJ2-6; D might be TRBD2 (5 bases). Per germline, CDR1 SGDLS and CDR2 YYNGEE. The germline V and J ends were trimmed by 0 bases and 1 base, with 11 bases remaining between them. The CDR3 length is 17 residues. The CDR3 nucleotides are TGTGCCAGCAGCGTAGGGAGGAATAGGTCTGGGGCCAACGTCCTGACTTTC. It specifies CASSVGRNRSGANVLTF.

This clonotype was found a few times. The chain has TRBV20-1 and TRBJ2-5, with 10 bases that match TRBD2. Losses at the gene ends were 0 bases for V and 4 bases for J; bases not matched to a gene: 8. CDR1 is DFQATT and CDR2 is SNEGSKA in the germline V gene (reference sequence). This CDR3 has 16 amino acids. The DNA for the CDR3 is TGCAGTGCTAGAGATCCTAGCGGGAGCAATCGAGAGACCCAGTACTTC. Protein sequence: CSARDPSGSNRETQYF.

The rearrangement uses TRBV6-6 and TRBJ2-3; possible D gene TRBD1, 6 bases. This CDR3 is built from 16 residues. Per germline, CDR1 MNHNY and CDR2 SVGAGI (reference sequence). The V and J ends lost 2 bases and 4 bases respectively, with 16 bases between them. DNA of the CDR3: TGTGCCAGCAGTTACAGGAACACAGGGTTCGCAGATACGCAGTATTTT. The encoded protein is CASSYRNTGFADTQYF.

The gene calls are TRBV6-1 and TRBJ2-5, with unresolved D. The CDR3 has 16 residues. Germline CDR1 reads MNHNS; CDR2 reads SASEGT. V lost 0 bases and J lost 7, with 18 bases in between. The CDR3 protein is CASSEAISSRMGTQYF. The CDR3 DNA reads as TGTGCCAGCAGTGAAGCCATATCCTCCAGGATGGGGACCCAGTACTTC.

Remarks on this clonotype: At one boundary the junction diverges from the germline segment, which might be a read error. This chain links TRBV20-1 with TRBJ2-7, with 7 bases matching TRBD1. The germline CDR1 and CDR2 sequences are DFQATT and SNEGSKA (reference sequence). The CDR3 extends over 16 amino acids. The CDR3 coding sequence is TGCAGTGCTAGAGATAGCACGGGACAGCAGTACTACGTGCAGTACTTC. Its protein is CSARDSTGQQYYVQYF.

The chain links TRBV28 to TRBJ2-7, with TRBD1 matching over 9 bases. The CDR3 is 15 residues long. Germline V gives CDR1 MDHEN, CDR2 SYDVKM. Germline trimming cut 5 bases from V and 7 bases from J; bases unmatched to any gene: 12. The CDR3 is CASSTYRDRDLEQYF. The CDR3 DNA is TGTGCCAGCAGTACGTACCGGGACAGGGACCTGGAGCAGTACTTC.

The rearrangement links TRBV20-1 to TRBJ2-5, with D perhaps TRBD2 (7 bases). The CDR3 covers 12 residues. Trimming took 6 bases from V and 9 from J, leaving 17 bases between them. Germline CDR1 DFQATT, CDR2 SNEGSKA (reference sequence). Here the CDR3 DNA reads TGCAGTGCCAACGAGGGGGGGGTCCCCCAGTACTTC. Residues: CSANEGGVPQYF.

This chain connects TRBV4-2 to TRBJ2-5, with D perhaps TRBD2 (7 bases). The CDR3 contains 15 residues. Trimming stripped 4 bases from V and 3 bases from J, with 15 bases between. The V gene's germline CDR1 is LGHNA and CDR2 YNFKEQ. The CDR3 reads CASSRERGAEETQYF. CDR3 bases: TGTGCCAGCAGCCGGGAACGGGGGGCCGAAGAGACCCAGTACTTC.

The chain's CDR3 is CASSPRTRTSGKREFF. The CDR3 nucleotides read TGTGCCAGCAGCCCCCGAACCCGGACTAGCGGGAAAAGGGAGTTCTTC. The chain links TRBV7-2 to TRBJ2-1, with 12 nucleotides matching TRBD2. This CDR3 is built from 16 residues. The J segment lost 14 bases and the V segment lost 5 bases, leaving 16 bases of the junction unmatched. Germline CDR1 is SGHTA and CDR2 is FQGNSA.

The V call is TRBV20-1, the J call TRBJ1-6; TRBD1 is a possible D gene (5 bases). CDR3 length equals 15 residues. Germline V gene sequence: CDR1 DFQATT, CDR2 SNEGSKA (reference sequence). Deletions cut 7 bases from V and 7 bases from J, with 20 bases between. The CDR3: CSVRRGWNLNSPLHF. The CDR3 DNA is TGCAGTGTAAGGAGGGGTTGGAACTTAAATTCACCCCTCCACTTT.